This TCR beta chain was documented in a study of human T cells and chemical hapten exposure. Looking at the study overall: Sensitization involved placing 2% DPC onto a 2 cm by 2 cm region of upper inner arm skin. How much TCR each sample yielded varied, mostly because pooled library volumes differed slightly. The study, taken as a whole, reports: Donors' alopecia may make their immune response differ from healthy people's.

TCRdb redid the calling of the RACE reads with MiXCR, one entry per CDR3 protein. The top ten hold nearly 3% of the sample, which has 180,000 or so distinct CDR3 sequences, under 35% seen once. Time point indicated: pre-sensitization, week 0. Sample treatment: therapeutic diphenylcyclopropenone sensitization with weekly scalp DPC. Before extraction, the whole blood was not fractionated, and total RNA was taken from it. After removal of 4 bases from V and 1 base from J, the junction contained 9 bases not matched to a gene. Germline V lookup: CDR1 LGHDT, CDR2 YNNKEL (reference sequence). The CDR3 has 16 residues. This clonotype showed up many times. Its antigen is unidentified.

This specimen consisted of whole blood, obtained in connection with sensitization to the hapten diphenylcyclopropenone (DPC). The TCR comes from a woman aged 25 to 39 with alopecia areata. Some clones in this sample may be carry-over from other donors' samples. The V and J genes are TRBV3-1 and TRBJ2-7; 8 bases are a match to TRBD2. The CDR3 reads CASSLRQGLGSYEQYF. The CDR3 coding sequence is TGTGCCAGCAGCCTACGCCAGGGACTAGGGTCCTACGAGCAGTACTTC.